A selection of T cell receptor beta chains follows, all from one sample in a study of CD8+ T cells in alopecia areata. Sequenced by immunoSEQ multiplex PCR; TCRdb stores in-frame clones only, minus some. The sample carries approximately 110,000 clones, 45% to 65% recorded once. This sample comprised CD4+ T cells sorted from blood, obtained at week 24, from a patient treated with tofacitinib. The receptor source for this set is a human donor with alopecia areata. Each CDR3 is given with its conserved first and last residue. The order of the fields is V gene, J gene, D gene, CDR3 protein. The D gene is left open where the match is weak.

TRBV7-2	TRBJ2-7	.	CASTMAGSSYEQYF
TRBV5-1	TRBJ2-3	TRBD2	CASSHLRTRVRASTDTQYF
TRBV7-8	TRBJ2-3	TRBD1	CASSFLRGQGTDTQYF
TRBV7-2	TRBJ1-5	.	CASSSQSSNQPQHF
TRBV6-5	TRBJ2-7	.	CASSYAARKNYEQYF
TRBV4-3	TRBJ1-5	.	CASSQDISQGRHF
TRBV15	TRBJ2-3	TRBD2	CATSRDPSSGGADTQYF
TRBV29-1	TRBJ1-1	TRBD1	CSLRTGSNTEAFF
TRBV5-4	TRBJ2-4	.	CASSFRSGSEYF
TRBV29-1	TRBJ2-3	.	CSVRGAGVKTDTQYF
TRBV7-2	TRBJ2-2	TRBD2	CASSYYSGGNTGELFF
TRBV7-2	TRBJ2-6	TRBD1	CASSSGDSSIVLTF
TRBV11-2	TRBJ2-7	.	CASSNSDGSYEQYF
TRBV29-1	TRBJ2-7	.	CSVGPERYEQYF
TRBV27	TRBJ2-1	TRBD2	CASRPHSGGILYNEQFF
TRBV5-1	TRBJ1-1	.	CASSPPGNTEAFF
TRBV7-2	TRBJ2-5	TRBD2	CASSLGRSGGQTQYF
TRBV29-1	TRBJ1-1	.	CSVFPPGEGNTEAFF
TRBV29-1	TRBJ2-6	.	CSVGITVLGANVLTF
TRBV29-1	TRBJ1-1	.	CSARMRRGRTEAFF
TRBV7-2	TRBJ1-5	.	CASTLDIGNQPQHF
TRBV19	TRBJ2-5	.	CATRLAGGKTQYF
TRBV29-1	TRBJ2-5	.	CSVSLGEETQYF
TRBV29-1	TRBJ1-1	.	CSVVSPENTEAFF
TRBV18	TRBJ1-4	.	CASSANLDLNQNEKLFF
TRBV18	TRBJ1-1	.	CASSPLTLNTEAFF
TRBV5-1	TRBJ2-3	TRBD2	CASSLAPGLGGDTQYF
TRBV2	TRBJ2-5	.	CASTASGTPGGTQYF
TRBV27	TRBJ2-5	TRBD2	CASSLSLAAYQETQYF
TRBV29-1	TRBJ2-3	TRBD2	CSVAGLAGADTQYF
TRBV30	TRBJ2-3	.	CAWSSVPVAKGADTQYF
TRBV5-1	TRBJ2-3	.	CASEGETDTQYF
TRBV19	TRBJ1-5	.	CASSSQGLLGNQPQHF
TRBV5-1	TRBJ2-4	.	CASSIRVPGAKNIQYF
TRBV29-1	TRBJ1-2	TRBD1	CSVETGPNYGYTF
TRBV5-1	TRBJ2-7	.	CASREPASYEQYF
TRBV29-1	TRBJ1-4	TRBD1	CSVSGTGSEKLFF
TRBV25-1	TRBJ1-4	.	CASSTAEKLFF
TRBV30	TRBJ2-5	TRBD2	CAWSRGLEETQYF
TRBV7-9	TRBJ1-2	.	CAVAGSNYGYTF
TRBV4-1	TRBJ1-3	.	CASSQEPAVSGNTIYF
TRBV2	TRBJ1-5	TRBD1	CASRQGGDQPQHF
TRBV30	TRBJ1-3	TRBD1	CAWKGQGGLSGNTIYF
TRBV29-1	TRBJ1-2	.	CSAARLSVGYTF
TRBV29-1	TRBJ1-2	.	CSARDIQNYGYTF
TRBV7-9	TRBJ2-7	.	CASSLTYEQYF
TRBV4-1	TRBJ2-5	.	CASSPGGGFLETQYF
TRBV7-8	TRBJ2-1	.	CASSFQYNEQFF
TRBV11-3	TRBJ2-3	.	CASSSSAQGFQPVCF
TRBV30	TRBJ2-6	.	CAWSERAQHSGANVLTF
TRBV29-1	TRBJ2-1	.	CSVEVWDRVRLVVGGSSYNEQFF
TRBV4-3	TRBJ2-1	TRBD2	CASSQDLGRDEQFF
TRBV2	TRBJ1-5	.	CASNTVDNQPQHF
TRBV7-2	TRBJ2-3	.	CASSFLGGRTDTQYF
TRBV29-1	TRBJ1-3	.	CSVGLDSRGNTIYF
TRBV5-8	TRBJ1-2	.	CASSPGPNRGYTF
TRBV5-5	TRBJ2-7	.	CASSLELLGGEQYF